This TCR beta chain was sequenced during a study of T-cell reconstitution after alpha-beta-depleted transplantation in children. During its preparation, the TCRbeta library received unique molecular identifiers. TCRdb re-called the PCR reads with MiXCR, one entry per CDR3 protein. The sample has 250,000 to 400,000 distinct CDR3 sequences; around 20% are singletons. With 5 bases removed from V and 7 bases from J, the gap between germline ends came to 20 bases. This CDR3 comprises 16 residues. Per germline, CDR1 SGHTA and CDR2 FQGTGA. General study results and limits: Some patients showed high day-60 TCRbeta diversity, which derived from surviving recipient T cells and thymic progenitors.

Regarding this clonotype: Its antigen is not identified.

The sequenced sample was PBMCs, mostly from graft donor cells, obtained 180 days after TCRalphabeta/CD19-depleted stem cell transplant. V usage is TRBV7-3 and J usage is TRBJ2-2; D possibly corresponds to TRBD2 (6 bases). This TCR was recovered from a male patient aged 10-17 years who had a stem cell transplant for acute lymphoblastic leukemia, so the T cells may come from the graft donor. The CDR3 reads CASSPIPGTPSGELFF. CDR3 bases: TGTGCCAGCAGCCCGATCCCCGGGACTCCCAGCGGGGAGCTGTTTTTT.